The 10 T cell receptor beta chains below come from one sample, sequenced in a study of tumor-infiltrating lymphocytes in oesophageal squamous cell carcinoma. In TCRdb, the PCR reads were re-called with MiXCR into one record per CDR3 protein. The sample holds over 15,000 distinct CDR3 sequences; roughly half are singletons and the top ten take around 20%. Sequencing input: esophageal tumor tissue. The receptors shown here come from a male donor with esophageal squamous cell carcinoma.

The CDR3 region has the DNA TGTGCCAGCAGCTTAGATCTTGGCAGGGTGAACGAGCAGTACTTC. As protein: CASSLDLGRVNEQYF. The chain uses TRBV11-2 and TRBJ2-7; the D gene is possibly TRBD1 (5 bases). The CDR3 has 15 residues. Germline CDR1 reads SGHAT; CDR2 reads FQNNGV. V was clipped by 0 bases and J by 5 bases, with 14 bases between them.

The J gene is TRBJ1-1, the V gene TRBV24-1; TRBD1 aligns across 7 bases. The end of the DNA aligns better with TRBJ2-1, so the J call may be wrong. From germline, CDR1 is KGHDR and CDR2 SFDVKD. The CDR3 has 17 amino acids. The CDR3 reads CATSDHRTGWVYNEQFF. The CDR3 DNA sequence: TGTGCCACCAGTGACCATCGGACAGGTTGGGTTTACAATGAGCAGTTCTTC.

V gene TRBV7-3 combines with J gene TRBJ2-1; D is undetermined. Trimming took 5 bases from V and 5 from J, leaving 13 bases between them. The CDR3 totals 14 residues. CDR1 is SGHTA, CDR2 FQGTGA, per germline. The CDR3 DNA follows: TGTGCCAGCAGCGTGGGTCCCCATGACAATGAGCAGTTCTTC. The encoded protein is CASSVGPHDNEQFF.

The V gene is TRBV7-2, the J gene TRBJ1-6, with D possibly TRBD1 on 5 matching bases. V lost 5 bases to trimming and J lost 8 bases, with 22 bases between them. Germline CDR1 reads SGHTA; CDR2 reads FQGNSA. This CDR3 region has 17 residues. CDR3 amino acids: CASSPTRGAVGDSPLHF. CDR3 nucleotide sequence: TGTGCCAGCAGCCCAACCCGAGGAGCTGTGGGGGATTCACCCCTCCACTTT.

V usage is TRBV7-2 and J usage is TRBJ2-5; 10 bases are a match to TRBD2. This CDR3 spans 17 amino acids. V shed 1 base and J 11 bases; nucleotides not matched to a gene: 16. Per germline, CDR1 SGHTA and CDR2 FQGNSA. The DNA of the CDR3 is TGTGCCAGCAGCTTAGACGGTGCTAGCGGGAGTATAAGTGAGCAGTACTTC. Amino acid sequence: CASSLDGASGSISEQYF.

The V call is TRBV6-1, the J call TRBJ2-1; D not certain. The J call is uncertain, as TRBJ2-5 better fits the DNA end. Germline V gene data show CDR1 as MNHNS and CDR2 as SASEGT. The CDR3 consists of 12 residues. This CDR3 reads CASSEIGETQYF. Written as DNA, the CDR3 is TGTGCCAGCAGTGAAATTGGAGAGACCCAGTACTTC.

This sequence joins TRBV11-2 and TRBJ2-4; 9 nucleotides line up with TRBD2. This CDR3 is built from 16 residues. Germline V gene lookup returns CDR1 SGHAT and CDR2 FQNNGV. V shed 5 bases, J shed 8 bases, and the junction held 13 bases outside the gene matches. The CDR3 loop is CASSLQGGRAADIQYF. The CDR3 DNA follows: TGTGCCAGCAGCCTCCAGGGCGGGAGGGCGGCGGACATTCAGTACTTC.

V is TRBV7-9 and J is TRBJ2-1, with unresolved D. V was pared by 7 bases and J by 6 bases, with 16 bases between. Germline-derived CDR1 and CDR2 are SEHNR and FQNEAQ (reference sequence). The CDR3 runs 14 residues. DNA for the CDR3: TGTGCCAGCACCCCAACGACTGGATTCAATGAGCAGTTCTTC. Translating it yields CASTPTTGFNEQFF.

This chain joins TRBV10-2 and TRBJ2-1, with D perhaps matching TRBD2 (6 bases). The ends were cut back, 0 bases at V and 6 bases at J, with 6 bases in the middle. The germline CDR1 and CDR2 sequences are WSHSY and SAAADI. There are 13 residues in the CDR3. The chain's CDR3 is CASSESGGNEQFF. The CDR3 bases are TGCGCCAGCAGTGAGTCCGGGGGCAATGAGCAGTTCTTC.

The chain carries TRBV7-2 and TRBJ2-2; 13 bases fit TRBD2. Germline CDR1 reads SGHTA; CDR2 reads FQGNSA. J lost 4 bases, V lost 6 bases, and 2 bases had no gene match. The CDR3 has 15 residues. Here the CDR3 reads CASRRTSGSTGELFF. DNA of the CDR3: TGTGCCAGCAGGCGGACTAGCGGGAGCACCGGGGAGCTGTTTTTT.